The T cell receptor beta chain under discussion was sequenced for a study of lymphopenia after photon versus proton radiotherapy (dated by TCRdb to between 2018 and 2021). Background for the entire study: The study compared the immunological effects of photon versus proton radiation therapy in patients with gastrointestinal tumors who developed high-grade lymphopenia. The goal of the study was to characterize the differences between the two radiation modalities in how they affect the immune system. The roughly 18 patients in the cohort had gastrointestinal tumors, were treated with either photon or proton therapy, and subsequently developed lymphopenia.

Points the paper makes about the study in general: The survival association was examined only in patients who died, and the authors described better survival with proton therapy as a possibility, not as a demonstrated result. During treatment, patients who received proton therapy stayed relatively stable, whereas patients who received photon therapy lost naive T cells and TCR diversity and gained effector/memory populations. Among patients across the cohort who died, overall survival time showed an inverse correlation with a larger post-nadir drop in TCR diversity. After the lymphocyte count nadir, repertoires from photon-treated patients showed oligoclonal expansion, particularly of CD8+ Temra cells, and this expansion drove the decline in diversity.

Library preparation employed the immunoSEQ multiplex PCR assay. Alongside multiparametric flow cytometry, deep sequencing of rearranged TCR beta loci was used to profile the T cell repertoires. TCRdb provides this immuneACCESS table in a form limited to in-frame rearrangements. Some clones are lacking; in checked studies, under half of them reflect an unresolved V gene, and why the rest are absent is not known. The sample table lists about 20,000 clones, around 85% of them with a count of one. The top ten clonotypes cover less than 12% of the sample. To note about this clone: What antigen it recognizes has not been identified. Per-nucleotide qualities are absent, and no much larger clonotype sits a single base away.

Here the sequenced sample was peripheral blood, taken from a patient treated with proton-based radiotherapy. The origin of this receptor is a man aged 70 or older with pancreatic cancer.

The DNA sequence is as follows: TGTGCCAGCAGCGAGGCGTCGGGGGCCCAAGAGACCCAGTACTTC. It codes for CASSEASGAQETQYF. The sequence links TRBV2 to TRBJ2-5; the D segment may tentatively be TRBD1 or TRBD2, each giving 6 matched bases. V is reduced by 6 bases and J by 1 base, leaving a spacing of 15 bases between them. Inclusive of the bounding cysteine and phenylalanine, the CDR3 is 15 residues long. Just CDR3 DNA is preserved here, 45 bases in frame from base 1. The germline V gene sets CDR1 to SNHLY and CDR2 to FYNNEI.